Each of the 27 T cell receptor beta chains below was sequenced from the same sample in a study of shared clonotypes between healthy human individuals (TCRdb year 2020). The library came from the immunoSEQ multiplex PCR assay. Imported from immuneACCESS, the table was reduced by TCRdb to in-frame sequences with V and J called. These copies leave out some clones; in studies compared against another copy, an unresolved V gene accounts for under half, and the cause of the remainder is not known. In all, the sample holds a few million clones, and 80% to 95% of those were seen once. In total, the top ten clones hold 0.37% of the sample. Material for sequencing was naive CD4+ T cells from PBMCs. In the paper's terms, the cell subset or site label means: CD45RA+ positively selected. The source is a man between 18 and 29 years old in good health. Some clones in this sample may be carry-over from other donors' samples.

V usage is TRBV30 and J usage is TRBJ2-4, with D possibly matching TRBD2 (5 bases). The V and J ends lost 6 bases and 3 bases respectively, with 15 bases between them. Germline CDR1 reads GTSNPN; CDR2 reads SVGIG (reference sequence). The CDR3 consists of 14 residues. CDR3 sequence: CACRALSGKNIQYF. CDR3 DNA sequence: TGTGCCTGCAGAGCCTTAAGCGGCAAAAACATTCAGTACTTC.

The chain is built from TRBV4-1 and TRBJ1-3; D perhaps matches TRBD1 (6 bases). The CDR3 contains 14 residues. Germline lookup yields CDR1 MGHRA and CDR2 YSYEKL. Trimming pared 6 bases from V and 6 bases from J, leaving 15 bases between. The CDR3 reads CASSPWGAQNTIYF. The CDR3 DNA is TGCGCCAGCAGTCCCTGGGGGGCCCAAAACACCATATATTTT.

Regarding this clone: At the DNA level, this CDR3 is encoded by other sequences in the same sample as well. The chain employs TRBV29-1 and TRBJ1-1, with D perhaps TRBD1 (5 bases). The germline gives CDR1 SQVTM, CDR2 ANQGSEA. This CDR3 comprises 13 residues. V lost 3 bases, J lost 0 bases, and 8 bases lay in between. The CDR3 here is CSVDDRMNTEAFF. The CDR3 coding sequence is TGCAGCGTTGATGACAGAATGAACACTGAAGCTTTCTTT.

J is TRBJ1-4 and V is TRBV27, with 9 bases that match TRBD1. J gave up 8 bases and V 6 bases, and 7 bases lay outside the gene matches. Germline CDR1 is MNHEY and CDR2 is SMNVEV (reference sequence). CDR3 length: 14 residues. The CDR3 loop is CASRNRGRREKLFF. For the CDR3, the DNA is TGTGCCAGCAGGAACAGGGGGCGAAGGGAAAAACTGTTTTTT.

This clone has more than one count but fewer than ten. The V call is TRBV5-1, the J call TRBJ1-4, with D perhaps TRBD1 (6 bases). The CDR3 is made up of 14 amino acids. Looked up from germline, CDR1 is SGHRS and CDR2 is YFSETQ. The V and J ends lost 6 bases and 4 bases respectively, with 13 bases between them. CDR3: CASTVGQVNEKLFF. The CDR3 region has the DNA TGCGCCAGCACGGTGGGACAAGTTAATGAAAAACTGTTTTTT. Complete variable domain (other parts from reference TRBV5-1 and TRBJ1-4): KAGVTQTPRYLIKTRGQQVTLSCSPISGHRSVSWYQQTPGQGLQFLFEYFSETQRNKGNFPGRFSGRQFSNSRSEMNVSTLELGDSALYLCASTVGQVNEKLFFGSGTQLSVL.

V and J are TRBV2 and TRBJ2-5; 9 bases are a match to TRBD1. The last part of the DNA fits TRBJ2-7 better; the J call may be wrong. The CDR3 is made up of 12 amino acids. Germline V gives CDR1 SNHLY, CDR2 FYNNEI. CDR3 nucleotides: TGTGCCAGCAACAGGGACAGGGACGAGCAGTACTTC. Translating it yields CASNRDRDEQYF.

About this clone: The same CDR3 also results from other DNA sequences found in this sample. This chain uses TRBV5-1 with TRBJ2-3; either TRBD1 or TRBD2 may fit D (5 bases each). This CDR3 comprises 14 residues. The ends were cut back, 5 bases at V and 0 bases at J, with 10 bases in the middle. CDR1 and CDR2 (germline): SGHRS, YFSETQ. CDR3 sequence: CASSSGPSTDTQYF. The DNA for the CDR3 is TGCGCCAGCAGTTCGGGACCCAGCACAGATACGCAGTATTTT.

This chain connects TRBV7-3 to TRBJ1-1, with 7 positions matching TRBD1. This CDR3 has 14 residues. V was pared by 5 bases and J by 10 bases, with 13 bases of the junction left unmatched. Looked up from germline, CDR1 is SGHTA and CDR2 is FQGTGA. The DNA for the CDR3 is TGTGCCAGCAGCCCAACGGGACAGCCCGGGGGAGCTTTCTTT. Amino acids: CASSPTGQPGGAFF.

The V gene is TRBV9, the J gene TRBJ2-3; D is possibly TRBD1 (5 bases). Germline lookup yields CDR1 SGDLS and CDR2 YYNGEE. The CDR3 consists of 16 residues. V lost 4 bases to trimming and J lost 1 base, with 16 bases between them. CDR3 amino acids: CASSLSRADGTDTQYF. The CDR3 DNA reads TGTGCCAGCAGCCTGAGCAGGGCGGATGGCACAGATACGCAGTATTTT.

The chain recombines TRBV27 with TRBJ2-1, with D perhaps matching TRBD2 (6 bases). The CDR3 has 20 amino acids. V lost 3 bases to trimming and J lost 0 bases, with 24 bases between them. The germline V gene has CDR1 MNHEY and CDR2 SMNVEV (reference sequence). CDR3 loop: CASSFHASAGGGPSYNEQFF. CDR3 DNA: TGTGCCAGCAGTTTCCACGCGTCCGCCGGGGGAGGACCCTCCTACAATGAGCAGTTCTTC.

V gene TRBV18 combines with J gene TRBJ1-1; maybe TRBD1 (5 bases). V lost 3 bases to trimming and J lost 3 bases, with 17 bases between them. Germline V gives CDR1 KGHSH, CDR2 LQKENI. The CDR3 has 16 amino acids. The CDR3 DNA is TGTGCCAGCTCACCTCGGGCCGGGACCATGGACACTGAAGCTTTCTTT. This encodes CASSPRAGTMDTEAFF. Together with reference TRBV18 and TRBJ1-1, the CDR3 gives the full variable domain: NAGVMQNPRHLVRRRGQEARLRCSPMKGHSHVYWYRQLPEEGLKFMVYLQKENIIDESGMPKERFSAEFPKEGPSILRIQQVVRGDSAAYFCASSPRAGTMDTEAFFGQGTRLTVV.

The chain employs TRBV29-1 and TRBJ1-3; TRBD1 agrees at 10 bases. The CDR3 length is 12 residues. The J segment lost 8 bases and the V segment lost 5 bases, leaving 3 bases of the junction unmatched. Looked up from germline, CDR1 is SQVTM and CDR2 is ANQGSEA. CDR3: CSVTTGGYTIYF. CDR3 nucleotides: TGCAGCGTTACGACAGGGGGCTACACCATATATTTT.

This clone was observed a few times. As DNA, the CDR3 is TGTGCCAGCAGTGGACAGGGGAGGGATGGCTACACCTTC. Encoded protein: CASSGQGRDGYTF. The V and J genes are TRBV6-5 and TRBJ1-2; TRBD1 agrees at 9 bases. There are 13 residues in the CDR3. V shed 5 bases and J 6 bases; nucleotides not matched to a gene: 4. Germline V gene lookup returns CDR1 MNHEY and CDR2 SVGAGI.

The chain couples TRBV28 to TRBJ1-5, with D hard to call. From germline, CDR1 is MDHEN and CDR2 SYDVKM. Trimming took off 3 bases at V and 4 bases at J, with 13 bases between the two ends. CDR3 length equals 15 residues. This CDR3 reads CASSFVLHSNQPQHF. The CDR3 region has the DNA TGTGCCAGCAGTTTTGTACTCCACTCAAATCAGCCCCAGCATTTT.

The rearrangement joins TRBV7-8 to TRBJ1-5; no definite D call. CDR3 size: 13 residues. Germline CDR1 SGHVS, CDR2 FQNEAQ. V was trimmed by 4 bases and J by 6 bases, leaving 10 bases between them. CDR3 amino acids: CASSSHWGQPQHF. CDR3 DNA: TGTGCCAGCAGCTCACATTGGGGTCAGCCCCAGCATTTT. Variable domain in full (rest from reference TRBV7-8 and TRBJ1-5): GAGVSQSPRYKVAKRGQDVALRCDPISGHVSLFWYQQALGQGPEFLTYFQNEAQLDKSGLPSDRFFAERPEGSVSTLKIQRTQQEDSAVYLCASSSHWGQPQHFGDGTRLSIL.

The chain employs TRBV18 and TRBJ1-4; unclear D gene. This CDR3 region has 15 residues. Looked up from germline, CDR1 is KGHSH and CDR2 is LQKENI. Trimming removed 5 bases from V and 5 bases from J, with 15 bases in between. Written as DNA, the CDR3 is TGTGCCAGCTCATTCGAGAGCGATCGGAATGAAAAACTGTTTTTT. Translation: CASSFESDRNEKLFF.

The V and J genes are TRBV30 and TRBJ1-6, with D unclear. The V and J ends lost 3 bases and 8 bases respectively, with 5 bases between them. Germline V gene data show CDR1 as GTSNPN and CDR2 as SVGIG (reference sequence). This CDR3 has 11 amino acids. The CDR3 DNA sequence: TGTGCCTGGAGGAAGGATTCACCCCTCCACTTT. It is translated as CAWRKDSPLHF.

The chain is built from TRBV28 and TRBJ1-2; TRBD1 might be the D (5 bases). CDR3 length equals 12 residues. CDR1 is MDHEN, CDR2 SYDVKM, per germline. V lost 6 bases and J 7 bases, leaving 12 bases between the germline ends. The chain's CDR3 is CASRGVDRGYTF. The CDR3 DNA sequence: TGTGCCAGCAGGGGGGTGGACCGTGGCTACACCTTC.

The V and J genes are TRBV7-9 and TRBJ2-1; 9 nucleotides align to TRBD2. The germline CDR1 and CDR2 sequences are SEHNR and FQNEAQ (reference sequence). Trimming removed 5 bases from V and 4 bases from J; junction bases left unmatched: 6. This CDR3 has 15 amino acids. CDR3 bases: TGTGCCAGCAGCCTCATAGCGGGAGCTTACAATGAGCAGTTCTTC. It yields the protein CASSLIAGAYNEQFF.

The gene calls are TRBV7-9 and TRBJ1-4; tentatively, D is TRBD1 (6 bases). This CDR3 region has 18 residues. Germline CDR1 reads SEHNR; CDR2 reads FQNEAQ (reference sequence). V was pared by 5 bases and J by 3 bases, with 22 bases between. The CDR3: CASSQPRGHPWANEKLFF. The CDR3 nucleotides are TGTGCCAGCAGCCAACCGCGGGGGCACCCGTGGGCTAATGAAAAACTGTTTTTT.

V gene TRBV19 combines with J gene TRBJ1-2; D is undetermined. CDR1 and CDR2 (germline): LNHDA, SQIVND (reference sequence). Trimming removed 5 bases from V and 9 bases from J, with 16 bases in between. This CDR3 spans 13 amino acids. CDR3 sequence reads: CASSGFSLVRYTF. For the CDR3, the DNA is TGTGCCAGTAGTGGTTTTTCTTTAGTCCGCTACACCTTC.

This rearrangement joins TRBV9 to TRBJ1-2; possible D gene TRBD1, 5 bases. Deletions cut 3 bases from V and 5 bases from J, with 17 bases between. The CDR3 covers 15 residues. CDR1 is SGDLS, CDR2 YYNGEE, per germline. CDR3 DNA sequence: TGTGCCAGCAGCGGGCAAGTCAGGGCTGGGTATGGCTACACCTTC. Residues: CASSGQVRAGYGYTF. The full variable domain, in which reference TRBV9 and TRBJ1-2 provide the parts outside the CDR3, is DSGVTQTPKHLITATGQRVTLRCSPRSGDLSVYWYQQSLDQGLQFLIQYYNGEERAKGNILERFSAQQFPDLHSELNLSSLELGDSALYFCASSGQVRAGYGYTFGSGTRLTVV.

The rearrangement uses TRBV6-5 and TRBJ2-3, with 8 bases lining up with TRBD2. Germline values: CDR1 MNHEY, CDR2 SVGAGI. V lost 2 bases, J lost 4 bases, and 5 bases stayed unmatched. This CDR3 has 15 residues. The CDR3 sequence is CASSYRTSPADTQYF. The DNA of the CDR3 is TGTGCCAGCAGTTACCGGACTAGCCCGGCAGATACGCAGTATTTT.

The CDR3 here is CATSSPTGSNEKLFF. In DNA, the CDR3 is TGTGCCACCAGCAGCCCGACAGGGTCCAATGAAAAACTGTTTTTT. V gene TRBV15 combines with J gene TRBJ1-4; 7 bases map to TRBD1. The CDR3 contains 15 residues. V trimming: 3 bases; J trimming: 5 bases; junction bases outside the gene matches: 6. Per germline, CDR1 LNHNV and CDR2 YYDKDF (reference sequence).

With respect to this clone: An end of the junction does not agree with germline; a read error may underlie this. V and J are TRBV5-1 and TRBJ2-3, with D perhaps TRBD1 (6 bases). CDR3 size: 15 residues. Germline CDR1 is SGHRS and CDR2 is YFSETQ. CDR3 loop: CVSSKEGGSTDTQYF. In DNA, the CDR3 is TGCGTCAGCAGCAAAGAAGGGGGAAGCACAGATACGCAGTATTTT.

V and J are TRBV2 and TRBJ2-7; D uncertain. The CDR3 extends over 13 amino acids. Trimming pared 2 bases from V and 6 bases from J, leaving 11 bases between. Germline V CDR1 and CDR2: SNHLY, FYNNEI. The CDR3 region is CASSEFQLGEQYF. CDR3 in DNA: TGTGCCAGCAGTGAATTTCAGTTGGGCGAGCAGTACTTC.

This clone was seen only once. The rearrangement links TRBV28 to TRBJ2-5; no reliable D call. CDR1 is MDHEN and CDR2 is SYDVKM in the germline V gene. The CDR3 has 13 residues. Trimming shortened V by 5 bases and J by 5 bases, and 12 bases separated the two germline ends. The CDR3 here is CASSRTIGETQYF. CDR3 DNA sequence: TGTGCCAGCAGTCGTACTATCGGGGAGACCCAGTACTTC. The whole variable domain, filled in from reference TRBV28 and TRBJ2-5, reads DVKVTQSSRYLVKRTGEKVFLECVQDMDHENMFWYRQDPGLGLRLIYFSYDVKMKEKGDIPEGYSVSREKKERFSLILESASTNQTSMYLCASSRTIGETQYFGPGTRLLVL.